This section outlines one TCR beta chain sequence together with its context. The antigen is undetermined. The data are from a study of OX40 agonist ivuxolimab in advanced cancers. Study-level background: A diagnosis of hepatocellular carcinoma, melanoma, renal cell or head and neck cancer was present in dose-escalation patients. Study observations and caveats: Undetermined was the antigen specificity of the expanded peripheral T cells. CD4+ and CD8+ T cells in blood underwent clonal expansion by week 6 at 0.1 to 3.0 mg/kg. Average numbers of expanded clones were greater in CD8+ T cells than in CD4+.

CDR1 is MDHEN, CDR2 SYDVKM, per germline. Trimming took 5 bases from V and 4 from J, leaving 3 bases between them. This CDR3 is built from 11 residues. Repertoires were generated with immunoSEQ multiplex PCR, while TCRdb's copy carries only in-frame clones and drops some. The sample records roughly 61,000 clones, around 89% being singletons. The chain joins TRBV28 to TRBJ2-1; D gene unclear. The source is an adult with an advanced solid tumor such as melanoma, head and neck, liver or kidney cancer. Sample: CD4+ or CD8+ T cells sorted from blood, taken in a trial of the OX40 agonist ivuxolimab. The CDR3 bases are TGTGCCAGCAGTCTTTACAATGAGCAGTTCTTC. Amino acids: CASSLYNEQFF.